This TCR beta chain was captured in a study of cytomegalovirus exposure and HLA in healthy donors. About the research overall: Among the roughly 370 genotyped donors, just over 80% were placed in the Caucasian-associated ancestry cluster.

In the case of this clone: The conserved phenylalanine or tryptophan normally closing the CDR3 is absent here, so this likely arose from a read error. The DNA is left out, because the CDR3 cannot be placed on it with certainty; the CDR3 is given as TCRdb lists it.

Both 60 Vbeta primers and 13 Jbeta primers went into the PCR. The repertoire was sequenced with immunoSEQ multiplex PCR; TCRdb's copy has only in-frame clones and lacks some. The data show about 200,000 clones, more than 80% seen once. The CDR3 region is 16 residues in length, termini included. Germline lookup yields CDR1 MNHNY and CDR2 SVGAGI (reference sequence). V gene TRBV6-6 combines with J gene TRBJ2-7; the D call TRBD2 from the table was never checked on the DNA. The source material was PBMCs. The receptor's source is a man aged 30-40 years in good health and CMV-seronegative. The CDR3 loop is CASSRPTPSGEGEQYL.